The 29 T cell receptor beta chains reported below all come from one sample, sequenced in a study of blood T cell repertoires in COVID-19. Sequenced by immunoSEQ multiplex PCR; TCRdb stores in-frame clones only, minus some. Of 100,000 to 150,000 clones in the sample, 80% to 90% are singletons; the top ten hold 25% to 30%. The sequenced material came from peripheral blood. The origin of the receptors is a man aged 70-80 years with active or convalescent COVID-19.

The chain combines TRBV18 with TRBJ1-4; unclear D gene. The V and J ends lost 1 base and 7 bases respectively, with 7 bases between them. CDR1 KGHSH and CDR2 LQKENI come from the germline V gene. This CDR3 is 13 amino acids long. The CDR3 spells CASSPRASEKLFF. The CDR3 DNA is TGTGCCAGCTCACCACGGGCGTCTGAAAAACTGTTTTTT.

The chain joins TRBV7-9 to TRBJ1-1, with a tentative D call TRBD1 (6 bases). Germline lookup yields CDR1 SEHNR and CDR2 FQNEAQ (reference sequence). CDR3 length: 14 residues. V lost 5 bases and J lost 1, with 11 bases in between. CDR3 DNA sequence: TGTGCCAGCAGCACGGGACAATGGAACACTGAAGCTTTCTTT. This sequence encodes CASSTGQWNTEAFF. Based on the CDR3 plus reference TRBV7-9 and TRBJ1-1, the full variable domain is DTGVSQNPRHKITKRGQNVTFRCDPISEHNRLYWYRQTLGQGPEFLTYFQNEAQLEKSRLLSDRFSAERPKGSFSTLEIQRTEQGDSAMYLCASSTGQWNTEAFFGQGTRLTVV.

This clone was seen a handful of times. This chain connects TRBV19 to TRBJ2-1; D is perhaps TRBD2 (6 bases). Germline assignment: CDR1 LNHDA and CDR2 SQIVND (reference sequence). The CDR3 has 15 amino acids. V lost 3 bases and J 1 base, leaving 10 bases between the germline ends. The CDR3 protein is CASSMGSGSYNEQFF. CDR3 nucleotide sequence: TGTGCCAGTAGTATGGGTAGCGGATCCTACAATGAGCAGTTCTTC. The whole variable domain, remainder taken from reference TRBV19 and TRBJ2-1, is DGGITQSPKYLFRKEGQNVTLSCEQNLNHDAMYWYRQDPGQGLRLIYYSQIVNDFQKGDIAEGYSVSREKKESFPLTVTSAQKNPTAFYLCASSMGSGSYNEQFFGPGTRLTVL.

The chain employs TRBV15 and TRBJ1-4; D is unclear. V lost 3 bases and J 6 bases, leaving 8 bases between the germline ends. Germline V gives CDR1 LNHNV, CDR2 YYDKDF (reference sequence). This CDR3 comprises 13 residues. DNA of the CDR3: TGTGCCACCAGCAGCAGGTCGGATGAAAAACTGTTTTTT. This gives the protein CATSSRSDEKLFF.

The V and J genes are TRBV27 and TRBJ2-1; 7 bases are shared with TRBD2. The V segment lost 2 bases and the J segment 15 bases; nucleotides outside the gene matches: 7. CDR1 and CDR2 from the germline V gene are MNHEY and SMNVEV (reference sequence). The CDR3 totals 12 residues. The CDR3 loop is CASSLDGGSAFF. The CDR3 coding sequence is TGTGCCAGCAGTTTAGATGGCGGGAGTGCGTTCTTC.

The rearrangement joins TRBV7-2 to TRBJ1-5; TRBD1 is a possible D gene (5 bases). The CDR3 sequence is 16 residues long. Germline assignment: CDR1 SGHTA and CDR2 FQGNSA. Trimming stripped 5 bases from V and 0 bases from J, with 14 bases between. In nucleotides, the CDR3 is TGTGCCAGCAGCCCGCCGGGGGGGGATAGCAATCAGCCCCAGCATTTT. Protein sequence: CASSPPGGDSNQPQHF.

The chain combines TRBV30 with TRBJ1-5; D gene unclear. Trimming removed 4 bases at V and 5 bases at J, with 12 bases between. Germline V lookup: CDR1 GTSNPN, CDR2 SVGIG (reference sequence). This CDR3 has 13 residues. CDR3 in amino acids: CAWTMAGDQPQHF. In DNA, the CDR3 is TGTGCCTGGACCATGGCGGGCGATCAGCCCCAGCATTTT.

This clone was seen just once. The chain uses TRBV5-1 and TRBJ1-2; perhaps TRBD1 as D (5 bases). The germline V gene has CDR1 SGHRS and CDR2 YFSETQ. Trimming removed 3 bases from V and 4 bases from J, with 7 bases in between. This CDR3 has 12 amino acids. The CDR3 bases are TGCGCCAGCAGCTGGGGCAGCTATGGCTACACCTTC. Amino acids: CASSWGSYGYTF.

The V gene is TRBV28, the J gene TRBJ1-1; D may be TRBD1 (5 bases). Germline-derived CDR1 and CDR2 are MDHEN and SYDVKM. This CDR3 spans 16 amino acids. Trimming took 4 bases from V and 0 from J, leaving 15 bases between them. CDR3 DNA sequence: TGTGCCAGCAGTTCAGGAGGGGCTTTCATGAACACTGAAGCTTTCTTT. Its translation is CASSSGGAFMNTEAFF. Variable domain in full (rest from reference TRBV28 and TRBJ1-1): DVKVTQSSRYLVKRTGEKVFLECVQDMDHENMFWYRQDPGLGLRLIYFSYDVKMKEKGDIPEGYSVSREKKERFSLILESASTNQTSMYLCASSSGGAFMNTEAFFGQGTRLTVV.

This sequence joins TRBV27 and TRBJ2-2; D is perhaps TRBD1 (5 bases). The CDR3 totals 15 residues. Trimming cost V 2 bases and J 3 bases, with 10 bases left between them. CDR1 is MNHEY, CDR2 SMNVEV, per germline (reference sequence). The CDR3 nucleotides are TGTGCCAGCAGTTTAGGGGCCCCCCACACCGGGGAGCTGTTTTTT. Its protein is CASSLGAPHTGELFF.

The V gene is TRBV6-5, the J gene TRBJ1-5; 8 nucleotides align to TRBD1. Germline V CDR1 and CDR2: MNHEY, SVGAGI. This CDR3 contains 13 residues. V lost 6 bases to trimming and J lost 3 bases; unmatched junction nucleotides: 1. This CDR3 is CASRDRVNQPQHF. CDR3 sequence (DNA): TGTGCCAGCAGGGACAGGGTCAATCAGCCCCAGCATTTT.

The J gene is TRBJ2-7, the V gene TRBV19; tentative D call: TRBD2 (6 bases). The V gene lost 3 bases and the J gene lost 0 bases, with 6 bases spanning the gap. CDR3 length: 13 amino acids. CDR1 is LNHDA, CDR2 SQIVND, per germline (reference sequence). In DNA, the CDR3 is TGTGCCAGTAGTATCGGGAGCTCCTACGAGCAGTACTTC. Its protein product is CASSIGSSYEQYF.

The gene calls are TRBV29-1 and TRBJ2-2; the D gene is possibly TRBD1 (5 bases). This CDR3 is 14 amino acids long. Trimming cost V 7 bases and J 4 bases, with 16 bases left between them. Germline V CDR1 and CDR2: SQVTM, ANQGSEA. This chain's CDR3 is CSAGSGLSTGELFF. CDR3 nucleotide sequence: TGCAGCGCCGGATCAGGGTTATCCACCGGGGAGCTGTTTTTT.

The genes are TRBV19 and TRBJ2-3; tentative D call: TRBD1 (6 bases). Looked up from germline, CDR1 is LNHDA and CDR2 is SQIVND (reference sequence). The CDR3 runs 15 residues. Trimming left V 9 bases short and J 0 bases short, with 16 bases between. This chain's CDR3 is CASRLTGVSTDTQYF. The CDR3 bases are TGTGCCAGCCGATTGACAGGAGTTAGCACAGATACGCAGTATTTT.

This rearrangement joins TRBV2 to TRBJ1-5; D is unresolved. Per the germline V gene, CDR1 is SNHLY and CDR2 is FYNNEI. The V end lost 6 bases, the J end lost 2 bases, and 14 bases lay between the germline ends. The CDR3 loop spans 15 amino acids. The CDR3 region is CASRAQVVGNQPQHF. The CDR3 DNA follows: TGTGCCAGCAGGGCTCAGGTCGTGGGCAATCAGCCCCAGCATTTT.

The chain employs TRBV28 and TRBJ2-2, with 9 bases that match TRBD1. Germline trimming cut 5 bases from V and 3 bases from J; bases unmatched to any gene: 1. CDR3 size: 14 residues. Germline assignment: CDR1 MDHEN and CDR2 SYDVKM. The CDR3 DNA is TGTGCCAGCAGTCGGACAGGGGACACCGGGGAGCTGTTTTTT. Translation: CASSRTGDTGELFF. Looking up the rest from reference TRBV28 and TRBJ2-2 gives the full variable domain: DVKVTQSSRYLVKRTGEKVFLECVQDMDHENMFWYRQDPGLGLRLIYFSYDVKMKEKGDIPEGYSVSREKKERFSLILESASTNQTSMYLCASSRTGDTGELFFGEGSRLTVL.

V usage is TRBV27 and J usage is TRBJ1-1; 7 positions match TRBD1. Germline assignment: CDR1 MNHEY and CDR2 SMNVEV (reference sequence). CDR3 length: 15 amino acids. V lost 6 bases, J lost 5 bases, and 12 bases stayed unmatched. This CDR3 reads CASSPDRRLTTEAFF. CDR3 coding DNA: TGTGCCAGCAGCCCGGACAGGAGACTAACAACTGAAGCTTTCTTT.

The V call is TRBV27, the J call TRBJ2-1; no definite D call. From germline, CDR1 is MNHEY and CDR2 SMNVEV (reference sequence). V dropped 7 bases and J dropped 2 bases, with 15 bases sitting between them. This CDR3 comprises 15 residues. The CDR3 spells CASKNRPGAYNEQFF. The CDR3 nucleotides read TGTGCCAGCAAAAACCGGCCGGGTGCCTACAATGAGCAGTTCTTC.

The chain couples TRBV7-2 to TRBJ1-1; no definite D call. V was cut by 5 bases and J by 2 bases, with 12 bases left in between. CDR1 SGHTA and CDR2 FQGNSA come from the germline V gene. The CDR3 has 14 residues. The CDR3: CASSTLTRNTEAFF. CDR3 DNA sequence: TGTGCCAGCAGCACCCTGACAAGAAACACTGAAGCTTTCTTT.

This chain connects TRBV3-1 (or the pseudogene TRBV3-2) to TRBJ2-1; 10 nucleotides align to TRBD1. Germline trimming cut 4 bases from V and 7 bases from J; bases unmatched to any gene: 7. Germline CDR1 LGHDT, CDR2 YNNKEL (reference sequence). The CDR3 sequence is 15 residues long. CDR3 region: CASSLRDRGDNEQFF. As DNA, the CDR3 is TGTGCCAGCAGCCTCCGGGACAGGGGTGATAATGAGCAGTTCTTC.

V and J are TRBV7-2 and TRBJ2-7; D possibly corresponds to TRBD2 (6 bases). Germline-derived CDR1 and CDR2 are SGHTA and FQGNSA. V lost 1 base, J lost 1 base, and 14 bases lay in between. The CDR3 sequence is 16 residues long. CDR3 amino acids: CASSLGAGLLSYEQYF. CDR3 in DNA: TGTGCCAGCAGCTTAGGGGCGGGGTTGCTTTCCTACGAGCAGTACTTC.

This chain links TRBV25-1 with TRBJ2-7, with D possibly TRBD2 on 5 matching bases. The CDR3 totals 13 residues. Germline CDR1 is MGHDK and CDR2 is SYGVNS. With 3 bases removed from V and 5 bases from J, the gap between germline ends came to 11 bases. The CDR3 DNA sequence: TGTGCCAGCAGTGATCACACTAGAGACGAGCAGTACTTC. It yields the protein CASSDHTRDEQYF.

DNA for the CDR3: TGCGCCAGCAGCCAAGGCCGGGTCTCGACTAGCGGGAGGGCAAGCACAGATACGCAGTATTTT. Residues: CASSQGRVSTSGRASTDTQYF. This rearrangement joins TRBV4-1 to TRBJ2-3, with TRBD2 identical over 14 bases. Germline trimming cut 1 base from V and 0 bases from J; bases unmatched to any gene: 12. Per the germline V gene, CDR1 is MGHRA and CDR2 is YSYEKL. There are 21 residues in the CDR3.

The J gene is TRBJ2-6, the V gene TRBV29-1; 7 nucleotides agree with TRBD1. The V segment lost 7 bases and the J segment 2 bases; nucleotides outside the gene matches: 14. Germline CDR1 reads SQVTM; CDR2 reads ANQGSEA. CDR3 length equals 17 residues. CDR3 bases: TGCAGCGGGGAACAGGGGTCCACCCGACCTGGGGCCAACGTCCTGACTTTC. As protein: CSGEQGSTRPGANVLTF.

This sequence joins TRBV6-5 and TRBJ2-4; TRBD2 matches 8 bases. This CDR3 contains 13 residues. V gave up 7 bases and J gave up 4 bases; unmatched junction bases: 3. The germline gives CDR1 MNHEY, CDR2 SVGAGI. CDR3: CASTGRAKNIQYF. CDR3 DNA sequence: TGTGCCAGCACCGGGAGGGCAAAAAACATTCAGTACTTC.

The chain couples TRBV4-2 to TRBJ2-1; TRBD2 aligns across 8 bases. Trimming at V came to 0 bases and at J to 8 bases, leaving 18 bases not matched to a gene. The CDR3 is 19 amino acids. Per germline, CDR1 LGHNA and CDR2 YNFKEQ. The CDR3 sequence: CASSQDPSGSLRASDEQFF. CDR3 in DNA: TGTGCCAGCAGCCAAGATCCAAGCGGGAGTTTGCGGGCAAGTGATGAGCAGTTCTTC.

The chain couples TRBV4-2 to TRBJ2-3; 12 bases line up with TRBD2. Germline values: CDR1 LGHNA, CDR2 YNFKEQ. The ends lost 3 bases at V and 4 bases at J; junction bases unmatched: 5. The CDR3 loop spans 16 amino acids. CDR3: CASSQTSGRGADTQYF. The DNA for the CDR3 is TGTGCCAGCAGCCAGACTAGCGGGAGAGGGGCAGATACGCAGTATTTT.

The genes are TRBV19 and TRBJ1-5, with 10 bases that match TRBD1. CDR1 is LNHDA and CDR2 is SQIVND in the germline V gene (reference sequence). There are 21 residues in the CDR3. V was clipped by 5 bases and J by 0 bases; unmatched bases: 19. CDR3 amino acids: CASSPNKFPGQGIYSNQPQHF. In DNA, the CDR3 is TGTGCCAGTAGTCCAAACAAATTCCCGGGACAGGGGATTTATAGCAATCAGCCCCAGCATTTT. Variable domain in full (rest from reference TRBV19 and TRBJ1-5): DGGITQSPKYLFRKEGQNVTLSCEQNLNHDAMYWYRQDPGQGLRLIYYSQIVNDFQKGDIAEGYSVSREKKESFPLTVTSAQKNPTAFYLCASSPNKFPGQGIYSNQPQHFGDGTRLSIL.

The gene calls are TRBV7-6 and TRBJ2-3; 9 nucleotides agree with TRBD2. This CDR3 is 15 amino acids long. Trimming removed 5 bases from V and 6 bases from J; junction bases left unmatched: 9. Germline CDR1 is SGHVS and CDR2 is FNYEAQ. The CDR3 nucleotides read TGTGCCAGCAGCAAAGGGGCGGGAGGGTTGGATACGCAGTATTTT. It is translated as CASSKGAGGLDTQYF.